This TCR beta chain was sequenced in a study of blood T cell repertoires in COVID-19. For the study at large: There were acute and convalescent COVID-19 samples, and they came from the United States, Italy and Spain. Nucleic acid was either cDNA or gDNA, and it came from T cells, B-cell-depleted T cells, or PBMCs.

Looked up from germline, CDR1 is SGHNT and CDR2 is YYREEE (reference sequence). Trimming cost V 1 base and J 3 bases, with 5 bases left between them. The CDR3 totals 13 residues. Per the original methods: How many nucleated cells were present was estimated from reference gene primer amplification. Clones were sequenced by immunoSEQ multiplex PCR, and TCRdb holds only the in-frame ones, with some missing. V, J and clone size derive from that table, while D and trimming were established from the DNA sequence. The sample shows under 300,000 clones, approximately 83% of them seen only once. The TCR was taken from a woman aged 80 or older with acute or convalescent COVID-19. Sequencing was carried out using peripheral blood. The chain recombines TRBV5-4 with TRBJ1-5; no firm D call. CDR3 in amino acids: CASSLHPNQPQHF. The CDR3 nucleotides read TGTGCCAGCAGCTTGCATCCCAATCAGCCCCAGCATTTT.